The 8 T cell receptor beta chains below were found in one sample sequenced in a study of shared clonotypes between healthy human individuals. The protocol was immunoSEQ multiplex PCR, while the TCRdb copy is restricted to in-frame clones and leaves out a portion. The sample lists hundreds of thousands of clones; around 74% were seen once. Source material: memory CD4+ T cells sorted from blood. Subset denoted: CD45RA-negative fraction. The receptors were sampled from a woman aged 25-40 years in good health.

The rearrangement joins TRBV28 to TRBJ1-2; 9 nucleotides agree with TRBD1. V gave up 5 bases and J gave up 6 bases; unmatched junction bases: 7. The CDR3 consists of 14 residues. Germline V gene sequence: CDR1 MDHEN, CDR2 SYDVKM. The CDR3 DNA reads TGTGCCAGCAGTCCAACCCACAGGGGGCATGGCTACACCTTC. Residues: CASSPTHRGHGYTF.

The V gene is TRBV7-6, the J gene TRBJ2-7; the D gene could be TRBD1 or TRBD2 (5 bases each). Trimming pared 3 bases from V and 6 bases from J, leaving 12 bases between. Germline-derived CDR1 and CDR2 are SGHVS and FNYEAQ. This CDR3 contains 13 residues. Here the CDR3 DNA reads TGTGCCAGCAGCTTCCCCCCGGGGCCCGAGCAGTACTTC. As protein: CASSFPPGPEQYF. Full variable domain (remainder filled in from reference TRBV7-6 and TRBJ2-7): GAGVSQSPRYKVTKRGQDVALRCDPISGHVSLYWYRQALGQGPEFLTYFNYEAQQDKSGLPNDRFSAERPEGSISTLTIQRTEQRDSAMYRCASSFPPGPEQYFGPGTRLTVT.

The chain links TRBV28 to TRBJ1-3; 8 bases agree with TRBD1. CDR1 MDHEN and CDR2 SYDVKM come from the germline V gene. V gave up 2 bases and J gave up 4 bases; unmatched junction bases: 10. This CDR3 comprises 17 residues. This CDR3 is CASSLAAGGASGNTIYF. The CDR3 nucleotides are TGTGCCAGCAGTTTAGCTGCAGGGGGCGCATCCGGAAACACCATATATTTT. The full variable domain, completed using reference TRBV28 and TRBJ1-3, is DVKVTQSSRYLVKRTGEKVFLECVQDMDHENMFWYRQDPGLGLRLIYFSYDVKMKEKGDIPEGYSVSREKKERFSLILESASTNQTSMYLCASSLAAGGASGNTIYFGEGSWLTVV.

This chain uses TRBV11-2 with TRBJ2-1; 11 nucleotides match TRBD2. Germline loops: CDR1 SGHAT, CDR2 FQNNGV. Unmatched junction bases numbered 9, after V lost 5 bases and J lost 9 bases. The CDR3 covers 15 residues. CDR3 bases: TGTGCCAGCAGCCCGATACTAGCGGGAGTGGGTGAGCAGTTCTTC. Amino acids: CASSPILAGVGEQFF.

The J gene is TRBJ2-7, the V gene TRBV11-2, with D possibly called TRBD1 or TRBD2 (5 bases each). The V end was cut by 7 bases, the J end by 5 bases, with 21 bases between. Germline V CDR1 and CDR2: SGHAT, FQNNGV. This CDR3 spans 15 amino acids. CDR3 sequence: CASNFGDRGPHEQYF. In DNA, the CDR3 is TGTGCCAGCAACTTTGGGGACCGAGGCCCCCACGAGCAGTACTTC.

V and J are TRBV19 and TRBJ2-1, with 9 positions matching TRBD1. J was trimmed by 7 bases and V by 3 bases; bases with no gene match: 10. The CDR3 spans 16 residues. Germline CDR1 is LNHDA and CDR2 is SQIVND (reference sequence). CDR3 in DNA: TGTGCCAGTAGTATCCGGGACAGGGTAGGTACGAATGAGCAGTTCTTC. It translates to CASSIRDRVGTNEQFF.

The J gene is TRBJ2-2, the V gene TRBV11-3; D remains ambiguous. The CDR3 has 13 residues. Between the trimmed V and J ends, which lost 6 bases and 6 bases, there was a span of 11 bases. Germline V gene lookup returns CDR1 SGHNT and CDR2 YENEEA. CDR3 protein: CASSPGTAGELFF. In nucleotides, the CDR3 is TGTGCCAGCAGTCCCGGTACGGCCGGGGAGCTGTTTTTT.

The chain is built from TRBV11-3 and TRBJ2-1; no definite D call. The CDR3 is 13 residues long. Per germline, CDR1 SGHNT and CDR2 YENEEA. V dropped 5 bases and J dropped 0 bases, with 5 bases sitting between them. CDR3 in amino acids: CASSQSSYNEQFF. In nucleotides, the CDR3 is TGTGCCAGCAGCCAAAGCTCCTACAATGAGCAGTTCTTC.